These 15 T cell receptor beta chains were sequenced from one sample in a study of T cells expressing NK-cell markers. From its re-call of the 5' RACE reads, TCRdb lists each CDR3 protein once, without DNA. The listing contains under 500,000 distinct CDR3 sequences. What was sequenced was blood T cells: a sorted CD56 or NKG2C T cell subset, CD4+ or CD8+ T cells, or bulk PBMC T cells (not recorded which). Every receptor here comes from a woman between 18 and 70 years old in good health.

The rearrangement links TRBV12-3 or TRBV12-4 to TRBJ1-2; the D gene TCRdb calls, TRBD1, cannot be checked with no DNA. The CDR3 has 14 amino acids. The chain's CDR3 is CASSFPVEIYGYTF.

The genes are TRBV27 and TRBJ2-1; TCRdb's assignment of TRBD2 cannot be checked, as there is no DNA. The germline V gene encodes CDR1 MNHEY and CDR2 SMNVEV (reference sequence). This CDR3 region has 15 residues. CDR3 region: CASRTKWGLYNEQFF.

The CDR3 here is CASFTADTQYF. The chain is built from TRBV28 and TRBJ2-3. From germline, CDR1 is MDHEN and CDR2 SYDVKM. The CDR3 has 11 amino acids.

This chain uses TRBV7-2 with TRBJ2-6; no DNA is available, so the TRBD2 call from TCRdb remains unchecked. The CDR3 runs to 15 residues. Germline loops: CDR1 SGHTA, CDR2 FQGNSA. CDR3 sequence: CASSLDFSGANVLTF.

J is TRBJ2-5 and V is TRBV15; with no DNA, the TCRdb D assignment of TRBD1 cannot be verified. In germline, CDR1 is LNHNV, CDR2 YYDKDF (reference sequence). The length of the CDR3 is 15 residues. CDR3 protein: CATSRPQGVQETQYF.

The chain links TRBV5-6 to TRBJ1-1; TCRdb lists TRBD1, though no DNA is available to test this call. This CDR3 region has 12 residues. Per the germline V gene, CDR1 is SGHDT and CDR2 is YYEEEE. Here the CDR3 reads CASSPGFTEAFF. Variable domain in full (rest from reference TRBV5-6 and TRBJ1-1): DAGVTQSPTHLIKTRGQQVTLRCSPKSGHDTVSWYQQALGQGPQFIFQYYEEEERQRGNFPDRFSGHQFPNYSSELNVNALLLGDSALYLCASSPGFTEAFFGQGTRLTVV.

The chain links TRBV7-9 to TRBJ2-3. The CDR3 covers 15 residues. Germline loops: CDR1 SEHNR, CDR2 FQNEAQ (reference sequence). This chain's CDR3 is CASSLVSQSTDTQYF. Variable domain in full (rest from reference TRBV7-9 and TRBJ2-3): DTGVSQNPRHKITKRGQNVTFRCDPISEHNRLYWYRQTLGQGPEFLTYFQNEAQLEKSRLLSDRFSAERPKGSFSTLEIQRTEQGDSAMYLCASSLVSQSTDTQYFGPGTRLTVL.

This rearrangement joins TRBV6-1 to TRBJ2-2; there is no DNA to check the TCRdb D call of TRBD1. The germline gives CDR1 MNHNS, CDR2 SASEGT. The CDR3 totals 14 residues. This CDR3 reads CASRDRVGPGELFF.

J is TRBJ1-1 and V is TRBV5-1. The germline V gene has CDR1 SGHRS and CDR2 YFSETQ. The CDR3 runs to 13 residues. The CDR3 region is CASSLEVNTEAFF.

The chain recombines TRBV7-8 with TRBJ2-2. The CDR3 covers 15 residues. The germline V gene has CDR1 SGHVS and CDR2 FQNEAQ. CDR3 amino acids: CASRLAGVNTGELFF.

The chain uses TRBV30 and TRBJ2-3; the TCRdb D gene call, TRBD1, has no DNA to confirm it. This CDR3 is 12 amino acids long. Germline V CDR1 and CDR2: GTSNPN, SVGIG (reference sequence). The CDR3 reads CAWSQGADAQYF.

The V and J genes are TRBV4-3 and TRBJ1-6. This CDR3 comprises 15 residues. Germline-derived CDR1 and CDR2 are LGHNA and YSLEER. The chain's CDR3 is CASSQEGSYNSPLHF.

The genes are TRBV7-9 and TRBJ1-5; the TCRdb D gene call, TRBD1, has no DNA to confirm it. CDR1 and CDR2 from the germline V gene are SEHNR and FQNEAQ (reference sequence). This CDR3 has 17 residues. The CDR3 loop reads CASSLGPGIRSNQPQHF.

The chain is built from TRBV24-1 and TRBJ2-1; TCRdb reports TRBD1, a call that lacks DNA to check it against. The germline gives CDR1 KGHDR, CDR2 SFDVKD. CDR3 length: 16 residues. The CDR3 spells CATSDLPRTGSDEQFF.

This chain connects TRBV20-1 to TRBJ1-5. Germline V gives CDR1 DFQATT, CDR2 SNEGSKA (reference sequence). This CDR3 has 14 residues. CDR3 sequence: CSARQQYSNQPQHF.